These 23 T cell receptor beta chains came from one sample sequenced in a study of blood T cell repertoires in COVID-19. TCRdb's table, derived via immunoSEQ multiplex PCR, lists solely in-frame clones and lacks some. The data contain fewer than 250,000 clones, roughly 94% of them singletons. Sequencing was performed on peripheral blood. All receptors derive from a man younger than 40 with acute or convalescent COVID-19.

The rearrangement uses TRBV18 and TRBJ1-1, with 7 bases matching TRBD1. V was clipped by 6 bases and J by 5 bases; unmatched bases: 6. The CDR3 totals 13 residues. Germline V gives CDR1 KGHSH, CDR2 LQKENI. The DNA for the CDR3 is TGTGCCAGCTCCGCGACAGGGATGACTGAAGCTTTCTTT. This gives the protein CASSATGMTEAFF.

The rearrangement joins TRBV7-3 to TRBJ2-3; D may be TRBD1 (6 bases). The ends were cut back, 1 base at V and 0 bases at J, with 8 bases in the middle. Germline V CDR1 and CDR2: SGHTA, FQGTGA. This CDR3 has 15 amino acids. CDR3 coding DNA: TGTGCCAGCAGCTTAATAGGGACAAGCACAGATACGCAGTATTTT. It is translated as CASSLIGTSTDTQYF.

This chain links TRBV30 with TRBJ2-6, with D possibly being TRBD1 (6 bases). The CDR3 extends over 16 amino acids. CDR1 and CDR2 from the germline V gene are GTSNPN and SVGIG (reference sequence). V was pared by 1 base and J by 0 bases, with 10 bases between. The chain's CDR3 is CAWSGLGGSGANVLTF. The CDR3, as DNA: TGTGCCTGGAGTGGGCTAGGGGGCTCTGGGGCCAACGTCCTGACTTTC.

The J gene is TRBJ2-1, the V gene TRBV11-3; TRBD2 agrees at 8 bases. V was pared by 5 bases and J by 6 bases, with 12 bases of the junction left unmatched. Germline CDR1 and CDR2: SGHNT and YENEEA. This CDR3 has 16 amino acids. The DNA of the CDR3 is TGTGCCAGCAGCCCGGCGGGGACTAGGGCACTCAATGAGCAGTTCTTC. Its protein product is CASSPAGTRALNEQFF.

This sequence joins TRBV5-1 and TRBJ2-5; D is ambiguous. This CDR3 is 13 amino acids long. With 2 bases removed from V and 4 bases from J, the gap between germline ends came to 9 bases. Germline-derived CDR1 and CDR2 are SGHRS and YFSETQ. DNA for the CDR3: TGCGCCAGCAGCTTCGGAGCCAGAGAGACCCAGTACTTC. Encoded protein: CASSFGARETQYF.

The genes are TRBV28 and TRBJ2-7; D uncertain. The CDR3 is made up of 12 amino acids. V was cut by 2 bases and J by 6 bases, with 8 bases left in between. The germline V gene encodes CDR1 MDHEN and CDR2 SYDVKM. In DNA form, the CDR3 reads TGTGCCAGCAGTTTACGGGTATCCGAGCAGTACTTC. Translated: CASSLRVSEQYF.

The chain links TRBV6-5 to TRBJ1-4; D might be TRBD1 (6 bases). The CDR3 loop spans 14 amino acids. Germline V gene sequence: CDR1 MNHEY, CDR2 SVGAGI. Trimming cost V 5 bases and J 4 bases, with 11 bases left between them. CDR3 sequence reads: CASSRQEFNEKLFF. CDR3 nucleotide sequence: TGTGCCAGCAGTCGACAGGAGTTTAATGAAAAACTGTTTTTT.

In this sample, this clone turned up once. This chain uses TRBV5-4 with TRBJ2-7, with unresolved D. This CDR3 contains 16 residues. Trimming removed 0 bases from V and 0 bases from J, with 13 bases in between. Germline-derived CDR1 and CDR2 are SGHNT and YYREEE (reference sequence). For the CDR3, the DNA is TGTGCCAGCAGCTTGGCCGAGGCGGAAGACTCCTACGAGCAGTACTTC. Protein sequence: CASSLAEAEDSYEQYF.

This chain links TRBV6-5 with TRBJ1-2, with D maybe TRBD1 (5 bases). The V end was cut by 6 bases, the J end by 2 bases, with 16 bases between. Germline CDR1 reads MNHEY; CDR2 reads SVGAGI. The CDR3 length is 15 residues. This CDR3 reads CASSNKGAANYGYTF. The CDR3 DNA follows: TGTGCCAGCAGCAACAAAGGGGCCGCAAACTATGGCTACACCTTC.

The CDR3 protein is CASRLTGDVSDTQYF. The CDR3 DNA is TGCGCCAGCAGGTTGACAGGGGATGTTTCAGATACGCAGTATTTT. The chain uses TRBV5-1 and TRBJ2-3, with 8 bases fitting TRBD1. Germline V lookup: CDR1 SGHRS, CDR2 YFSETQ. The CDR3 is 15 amino acids. J was trimmed by 4 bases and V by 5 bases; bases with no gene match: 9.

In its sample, this clone was seen a few times. The chain joins TRBV28 to TRBJ1-2; D may be TRBD1 (5 bases). CDR1 is MDHEN and CDR2 is SYDVKM in the germline V gene. This CDR3 contains 14 residues. V was shortened by 10 bases and J by 0 bases, with 15 bases between the two germline ends. The CDR3 sequence: CATGHSTANYGYTF. The CDR3 DNA follows: TGTGCCACCGGACACTCGACCGCTAACTATGGCTACACCTTC.

A word on this clone: One end of the junction varies from germline; a read error may be responsible. CDR3 sequence: CASSPGLAGGDEQFF. CDR3 DNA sequence: TGTGCTAGCAGCCCGGGACTAGCGGGAGGGGATGAGCAGTTCTTC. This chain links TRBV7-7 with TRBJ2-1; 16 bases fit TRBD2. The CDR3 is 15 amino acids. Germline V lookup: CDR1 SSHAT, CDR2 FNYEAQ (reference sequence).

This clone was counted a few times. V is TRBV29-1 and J is TRBJ1-1; D call uncertain. Germline CDR1 and CDR2: SQVTM and ANQGSEA. The CDR3 loop spans 12 amino acids. V shed 7 bases and J shed 4 bases, with 13 bases lying between them. The CDR3 DNA reads TGCAGCGGTGAGTTAAGTAGCACTGAAGCTTTCTTT. The encoded protein is CSGELSSTEAFF.

CDR3 region: CASSFGGQGANVLTF. For the CDR3, the DNA is TGTGCCAGCAGTTTCGGGGGGCAGGGGGCCAACGTCCTGACTTTC. This chain uses TRBV28 with TRBJ2-6; perhaps TRBD2 as D (7 bases). Trimming pared 3 bases from V and 4 bases from J, leaving 10 bases between. Germline V lookup: CDR1 MDHEN, CDR2 SYDVKM. There are 15 residues in the CDR3. The full variable domain, rest sourced from reference TRBV28 and TRBJ2-6, is DVKVTQSSRYLVKRTGEKVFLECVQDMDHENMFWYRQDPGLGLRLIYFSYDVKMKEKGDIPEGYSVSREKKERFSLILESASTNQTSMYLCASSFGGQGANVLTFGAGSRLTVL.

This chain connects TRBV7-6 to TRBJ2-7; 8 nucleotides line up with TRBD1. Germline CDR1 SGHVS, CDR2 FNYEAQ. The trim removed 0 bases at V and 5 bases at J, leaving 6 bases unmatched. The CDR3 has 15 amino acids. CDR3 residues: CASSLAQGAQNEQYF. CDR3 DNA: TGTGCCAGCAGCTTAGCGCAGGGGGCGCAGAACGAGCAGTACTTC.

The chain couples TRBV28 to TRBJ2-2, with 8 bases aligning to TRBD1. The CDR3 spans 16 residues. The germline CDR1 and CDR2 sequences are MDHEN and SYDVKM. V lost 3 bases and J lost 0; bases outside the gene matches: 3. The CDR3 is CASSLQGAPNTGELFF. CDR3 in DNA: TGTGCCAGCAGTTTGCAGGGGGCCCCGAACACCGGGGAGCTGTTTTTT.

This chain uses TRBV15 with TRBJ1-1; D is ambiguous. Trimming removed 0 bases at V and 0 bases at J, with 8 bases between. The V gene's germline CDR1 is LNHNV and CDR2 YYDKDF (reference sequence). The CDR3 runs to 15 residues. The CDR3 is CATSRDWLMNTEAFF. The CDR3 region has the DNA TGTGCCACCAGCAGAGATTGGCTCATGAACACTGAAGCTTTCTTT.

The V and J genes are TRBV19 and TRBJ1-1; 11 nucleotides match TRBD1. The germline CDR1 and CDR2 sequences are LNHDA and SQIVND (reference sequence). Trimming took 3 bases from V and 0 from J; bases not matched to a gene: 9. The CDR3 sequence is 18 residues long. The CDR3 is CASSIRGTGGPMNTEAFF. The CDR3 DNA is TGTGCCAGTAGTATTAGGGGGACAGGGGGACCCATGAACACTGAAGCTTTCTTT.

V gene TRBV2 combines with J gene TRBJ2-2, with TRBD2 matching 8 bases. CDR3 length: 13 amino acids. V shed 7 bases and J 7 bases; nucleotides not matched to a gene: 5. CDR1 SNHLY and CDR2 FYNNEI come from the germline V gene. This CDR3 reads CASTPGGGGELFF. In DNA, the CDR3 is TGTGCCAGCACCCCCGGGGGGGGCGGGGAGCTGTTTTTT.

V and J are TRBV5-1 and TRBJ2-7; D call uncertain. CDR1 SGHRS and CDR2 YFSETQ come from the germline V gene. The CDR3 totals 14 residues. V was trimmed by 0 bases and J by 3 bases, leaving 10 bases between them. For the CDR3, the DNA is TGCGCCAGCAGCTTGGGACTTAGTAACTACGAGCAGTACTTC. Protein sequence: CASSLGLSNYEQYF.

The CDR3 here is CASRPKGQLAQNSNQPQHF. The CDR3 bases are TGTGCAAGTCGCCCCAAGGGACAGTTGGCCCAAAATAGCAATCAGCCCCAGCATTTT. The chain employs TRBV12-2 and TRBJ1-5; the table's D call, TRBD1, was not checked against the DNA. TRBV12-2 is a listed pseudogene. This CDR3 has 19 amino acids.

A word on this clone: The identical CDR3 is also encoded by other nucleotide sequences in the sample. CDR3 amino acids: CASSLESSGNTIYF. The CDR3 DNA sequence: TGCGCCAGCAGCCTGGAATCATCTGGAAACACCATATATTTT. This chain joins TRBV5-1 and TRBJ1-3; no definite D call. The CDR3 covers 14 residues. Deletions cut 4 bases from V and 1 base from J, with 9 bases between. The germline CDR1 and CDR2 sequences are SGHRS and YFSETQ.

V and J are TRBV2 and TRBJ2-3; 8 bases line up with TRBD2. Germline trimming cut 5 bases from V and 1 base from J; bases unmatched to any gene: 11. CDR1 is SNHLY and CDR2 is FYNNEI in the germline V gene. CDR3 length: 17 amino acids. The CDR3 loop is CASSRKLSGAGTDTQYF. DNA of the CDR3: TGTGCCAGCAGTCGTAAACTTAGCGGGGCGGGCACAGATACGCAGTATTTT.